The T cell receptor (beta chain) described here comes from a study of cytomegalovirus exposure and HLA in healthy donors. Study results and caveats: The HLA-A and HLA-B alleles of most subjects were reportedly predicted accurately from TCR beta sequences. Specific recognition of CMV antigens was confirmed in vitro for three chains (all CMV-associated).

The PCR made use of 60 Vbeta and 13 Jbeta primers. Some clones are missing from TCRdb's copy, which holds only in-frame ones; the method was immunoSEQ multiplex PCR. The table lists approximately 170,000 clones, over 80% of them singletons, with 0.95% to 1.5% in the top ten. Remarks on this clone: The antigen remains unidentified.

Sequencing used PBMCs. This sequence originates from a boy under 10 years old in good health and CMV-seronegative.

This CDR3 is CAISEGGMLTDTQYF. In DNA form, the CDR3 reads TGTGCCATCAGTGAGGGGGGGATGCTTACAGATACGCAGTATTTT. This chain links TRBV10-3 with TRBJ2-3, with D perhaps matching TRBD2 (6 bases). Germline CDR1 reads ENHRY; CDR2 reads SYGVKD. V was trimmed by 2 bases and J by 3 bases, leaving 12 bases between them. The CDR3 consists of 15 residues.